This passage covers 32 T cell receptor beta chains from one sample sequenced in a study of identical twins. Via MiXCR, TCRdb re-called the 5' RACE reads, giving one row per CDR3 protein. Of nearly 200,000 distinct CDR3 sequences in the sample, 15% were seen once. This same sample was also taken into another study, of T cells expressing NK-cell markers.

The sample consisted of CD8+ T cells sorted from blood. The source of these receptors is a woman aged 18 to 35 in good health.

This chain uses TRBV4-1 with TRBJ1-4; D not resolved. This CDR3 has 13 amino acids. Trimming took off 0 bases at V and 11 bases at J, with 10 bases between the two ends. Germline V gives CDR1 MGHRA, CDR2 YSYEKL. CDR3 nucleotide sequence: TGCGCCAGCAGCCAAGATTCGGGCGGGAAACTGTTTTTT. Its protein product is CASSQDSGGKLFF.

The chain joins TRBV4-1 to TRBJ2-1, with 12 positions matching TRBD2. The V segment lost 1 base and the J segment 9 bases; nucleotides outside the gene matches: 7. CDR3 length: 16 residues. From germline, CDR1 is MGHRA and CDR2 YSYEKL. The CDR3 DNA sequence: TGCGCCAGCAGCCAAGCCCTAGCGGGAGGGAAGGGTGAGCAGTTCTTC. Translated: CASSQALAGGKGEQFF.

The chain couples TRBV9 to TRBJ2-1; no definite D call. Between the trimmed V and J ends, which lost 0 bases and 9 bases, there was a span of 4 bases. Germline loops: CDR1 SGDLS, CDR2 YYNGEE. This CDR3 has 11 amino acids. The CDR3 DNA is TGTGCCAGCAGCGTAGGCGTTGAGCAGTTCTTC. It codes for CASSVGVEQFF.

This clonotype appeared a few times. The chain combines TRBV5-5 with TRBJ2-5; 8 nucleotides line up with TRBD1. Looked up from germline, CDR1 is SGHKS and CDR2 is YYEKEE (reference sequence). The V and J ends lost 4 bases and 1 base, in that order; junction bases with no gene match: 6. This CDR3 region has 15 residues. DNA of the CDR3: TGTGCCAGCAGCGCACCAGGGGGCGGCCAAGAGACCCAGTACTTC. This gives the protein CASSAPGGGQETQYF.

This chain connects TRBV10-2 to TRBJ2-1; D is uncertain. The CDR3 totals 12 residues. CDR1 WSHSY and CDR2 SAAADI come from the germline V gene. Trimming took 7 bases from V and 5 from J, leaving 9 bases between them. The CDR3 region has the DNA TGCGCCAGCATCGGTAGTCACAATGAGCAGTTCTTC. Translated, it gives CASIGSHNEQFF.

V is TRBV9 and J is TRBJ1-2, with TRBD1 matching over 8 bases. This CDR3 is built from 12 residues. CDR1 SGDLS and CDR2 YYNGEE come from the germline V gene. Trimming took 4 bases from V and 10 from J; bases not matched to a gene: 6. The CDR3 is CASSPGQGDYTF. The CDR3 nucleotides read TGTGCCAGCAGCCCAGGACAGGGTGACTACACCTTC.

This clonotype showed up just a few times. The chain recombines TRBV2 with TRBJ1-1; D ambiguous. Per germline, CDR1 SNHLY and CDR2 FYNNEI. The germline V and J ends were trimmed by 5 bases and 5 bases, with 15 bases remaining between them. The CDR3 has 14 amino acids. The CDR3 sequence: CASSPTGSRTEAFF. The CDR3 nucleotides are TGTGCCAGCAGTCCAACGGGTTCACGGACTGAAGCTTTCTTT.

This clonotype was found a few times. The chain employs TRBV21-1 and TRBJ2-1; the table's D call, TRBD2, was not checked against the DNA. TRBV21-1 is assigned pseudogene status. The CDR3 is made up of 17 amino acids. CDR3 sequence: CASSSSGGLSSYNEQFF. The CDR3 DNA reads TGTGCCAGCAGCTCCAGCGGGGGTCTGAGCTCCTACAATGAGCAGTTCTTC.

The sample holds a few counts of this clonotype. V gene TRBV5-1 combines with J gene TRBJ2-7; the D is unclear. The V gene's germline CDR1 is SGHRS and CDR2 YFSETQ. This CDR3 has 15 residues. V dropped 6 bases and J dropped 2 bases, with 18 bases sitting between them. This CDR3 is CASTPILAYPYEQYF. The CDR3 region has the DNA TGCGCCAGCACCCCGATTCTGGCATACCCCTACGAGCAGTACTTC.

The V and J genes are TRBV5-1 and TRBJ1-2; a possible D gene is TRBD1 (5 bases). CDR3 length: 16 residues. CDR1 and CDR2 from the germline V gene are SGHRS and YFSETQ. The V and J ends lost 0 bases and 2 bases respectively, with 14 bases between them. The CDR3 DNA sequence: TGCGCCAGCAGCTTGGGTCTCAGGGAGGGAAACTATGGCTACACCTTC. It yields the protein CASSLGLREGNYGYTF.

This rearrangement joins TRBV9 to TRBJ1-2, with D hard to call. The CDR3 runs 15 residues. V was pared by 10 bases and J by 3 bases, with 22 bases between. Germline values: CDR1 SGDLS, CDR2 YYNGEE. This CDR3 is CALSCVGFCYYGYTF. The CDR3 bases are TGTGCCCTCAGCTGTGTGGGTTTTTGTTACTATGGCTACACCTTC.

This sequence joins TRBV29-1 and TRBJ2-6, with D possibly TRBD1 on 5 matching bases. V lost 4 bases, J lost 0 bases, and 16 bases lay in between. The CDR3 has 17 amino acids. Germline V CDR1 and CDR2: SQVTM, ANQGSEA. CDR3 residues: CSVAPGPYLSGANVLTF. In DNA form, the CDR3 reads TGCAGCGTTGCTCCAGGGCCCTATCTCTCTGGGGCCAACGTCCTGACTTTC.

V usage is TRBV6-1 and J usage is TRBJ2-1, with a possible D match to TRBD1 (8 bases). The CDR3 extends over 16 amino acids. CDR1 is MNHNS, CDR2 SASEGT, per germline. The germline V and J ends were trimmed by 5 bases and 7 bases, with 21 bases remaining between them. The CDR3, as DNA: TGTGCCAGCAGTCTAACGACAGGGGAAGCGGGGAATGAGCAGTTCTTC. Translated: CASSLTTGEAGNEQFF.

There are a few counts of this clonotype. The chain uses TRBV29-1 and TRBJ2-7; 8 bases map to TRBD1. V lost 4 bases to trimming and J lost 3 bases; unmatched junction nucleotides: 5. The CDR3 has 13 amino acids. CDR1 and CDR2 (germline): SQVTM, ANQGSEA. CDR3 protein: CSVGSGQDYEQYF. The CDR3 bases are TGCAGCGTTGGATCGGGACAGGACTACGAGCAGTACTTC.

In this sample, this clonotype turned up a few times. This CDR3 reads CASTVSESTDTQYF. The CDR3 DNA is TGTGCCAGCACCGTTAGCGAAAGCACAGATACGCAGTATTTT. The chain recombines TRBV7-9 with TRBJ2-3, with D possibly TRBD2 on 5 matching bases. This CDR3 is built from 14 residues. V shed 7 bases and J shed 0 bases, with 11 bases lying between them. Germline-derived CDR1 and CDR2 are SEHNR and FQNEAQ (reference sequence).

The V gene is TRBV4-1, the J gene TRBJ2-1; TRBD2 matches at 9 bases. This CDR3 spans 15 amino acids. Trimming cost V 8 bases and J 2 bases; bases outside gene matches: 7. Per germline, CDR1 MGHRA and CDR2 YSYEKL. The CDR3 here is CASGESGGPYNEQFF. DNA of the CDR3: TGCGCCAGCGGGGAGAGCGGGGGGCCCTACAATGAGCAGTTCTTC.

This clonotype has ten or more counts. The chain joins TRBV6-5 to TRBJ1-1; D uncertain. This CDR3 has 11 residues. Trimming stripped 5 bases from V and 3 bases from J, with 4 bases between. Germline V gene lookup returns CDR1 MNHEY and CDR2 SVGAGI. Here the CDR3 reads CASSRDTEAFF. In DNA, the CDR3 is TGTGCCAGCAGTCGGGACACTGAAGCTTTCTTT.

The chain is built from TRBV10-1 and TRBJ2-2; TRBD1 matches 8 bases. The junction had 7 bases not matched to a gene; V was cut back by 3 bases and J by 4 bases. This CDR3 region has 16 residues. In germline, CDR1 is WNHNN, CDR2 SYGVQD (reference sequence). CDR3 residues: CASSDPRTGSTGELFF. The CDR3 DNA sequence: TGCGCCAGCAGTGACCCCAGGACAGGGAGCACCGGGGAGCTGTTTTTT.

V and J are TRBV2 and TRBJ1-2, with D unresolved. V gave up 10 bases and J gave up 8 bases, with 14 bases separating them. CDR1 SNHLY and CDR2 FYNNEI come from the germline V gene. This CDR3 contains 11 residues. The CDR3, as DNA: TGTGCCACCGGCCGGGCTGCCGGCTACACCTTC. Translated: CATGRAAGYTF.

This clonotype was recorded a few times. The chain couples TRBV9 to TRBJ2-3; D gene ambiguous. Germline CDR1 is SGDLS and CDR2 is YYNGEE. The germline V and J ends were trimmed by 0 bases and 5 bases, with 4 bases remaining between them. The CDR3 has 12 residues. The CDR3 bases are TGTGCCAGCAGCGTAGCGGGAGATACGCAGTATTTT. It is translated as CASSVAGDTQYF.

The chain is built from TRBV6-5 and TRBJ2-5; D gene unclear. The V gene's germline CDR1 is MNHEY and CDR2 SVGAGI. This CDR3 spans 13 amino acids. With 0 bases removed from V and 2 bases from J, the gap between germline ends came to 4 bases. Here the CDR3 DNA reads TGTGCCAGCAGTTACTCGAATCAAGAGACCCAGTACTTC. Amino acid sequence: CASSYSNQETQYF.

The CDR3 bases are TGTGCCAGCTCGCCTTCGGGCCGAACGGCTGAAGCTTTCTTT. Translated: CASSPSGRTAEAFF. The chain links TRBV18 to TRBJ1-1, with D unclear. The germline V gene encodes CDR1 KGHSH and CDR2 LQKENI. The CDR3 is 14 residues long. Trimming left V 6 bases short and J 6 bases short, with 17 bases between.

J is TRBJ2-3 and V is TRBV20-1; 8 bases are a match to TRBD2. Trimming cost V 0 bases and J 3 bases; bases outside gene matches: 8. The CDR3 has 16 residues. CDR1 is DFQATT, CDR2 SNEGSKA, per germline (reference sequence). CDR3 amino acids: CSARDGERERTDTQYF. The CDR3 nucleotides read TGCAGTGCTAGAGACGGCGAGCGGGAGAGGACAGATACGCAGTATTTT.

This chain links TRBV9 with TRBJ2-6; D ambiguous. V was cut by 0 bases and J by 2 bases, with 9 bases left in between. This CDR3 comprises 16 residues. Germline CDR1 SGDLS, CDR2 YYNGEE. For the CDR3, the DNA is TGTGCCAGCAGCGTAGCTGTTGGGGCTGGGGCCAACGTCCTGACTTTC. It encodes CASSVAVGAGANVLTF.

This sequence joins TRBV7-6 and TRBJ2-5; the D gene could be TRBD1 or TRBD2 (5 bases each). The V gene's germline CDR1 is SGHVS and CDR2 FNYEAQ. The V end was cut by 0 bases, the J end by 1 base, with 12 bases between. This CDR3 has 16 amino acids. CDR3 sequence: CASSLALVGTQETQYF. CDR3 nucleotide sequence: TGTGCCAGCAGCTTAGCGCTGGTAGGGACCCAAGAGACCCAGTACTTC.

The chain has TRBV20-1 and TRBJ2-1; D remains ambiguous. V lost 6 bases to trimming and J lost 0 bases, with 12 bases between them. CDR1 DFQATT and CDR2 SNEGSKA come from the germline V gene (reference sequence). This CDR3 contains 14 residues. The CDR3 region is CSAKDGYSYNEQFF. The DNA for the CDR3 is TGCAGTGCGAAGGATGGGTACTCCTACAATGAGCAGTTCTTC.

The chain joins TRBV6-1 to TRBJ1-2, with D maybe TRBD1 (5 bases). This CDR3 has 15 amino acids. The germline V and J ends were trimmed by 6 bases and 0 bases, with 14 bases remaining between them. From germline, CDR1 is MNHNS and CDR2 SASEGT. The CDR3 loop reads CASSSGTASNYGYTF. The CDR3 DNA is TGTGCCAGCAGCTCCGGGACGGCGTCTAACTATGGCTACACCTTC.

This chain uses TRBV9 with TRBJ2-1; TRBD2 aligns across 9 bases. Germline CDR1 is SGDLS and CDR2 is YYNGEE. The length of the CDR3 is 13 residues. V was clipped by 6 bases and J by 4 bases; unmatched bases: 2. The CDR3 coding sequence is TGTGCCAGCACGGGACTAGCATACAATGAGCAGTTCTTC. Amino acid sequence: CASTGLAYNEQFF.

This clonotype was observed a handful of times. The chain is built from TRBV7-2 and TRBJ2-3; D might be TRBD2 (6 bases). V lost 5 bases and J 2 bases, leaving 11 bases between the germline ends. The CDR3 length is 14 residues. CDR1 is SGHTA and CDR2 is FQGNSA in the germline V gene. Here the CDR3 reads CASSHSGDTDTQYF. CDR3 coding DNA: TGTGCCAGCAGCCATTCGGGGGACACAGATACGCAGTATTTT.

This clonotype was observed a handful of times. The J gene is TRBJ2-3, the V gene TRBV5-1, with TRBD2 identical over 8 bases. The CDR3 length is 15 residues. Germline V gene lookup returns CDR1 SGHRS and CDR2 YFSETQ. Trimming at V came to 4 bases and at J to 3 bases, leaving 7 bases not matched to a gene. DNA of the CDR3: TGCGCCAGCAGCCTTATCGGGGGGGTAACAGATACGCAGTATTTT. Translating gives CASSLIGGVTDTQYF. The full variable domain, rest sourced from reference TRBV5-1 and TRBJ2-3, is KAGVTQTPRYLIKTRGQQVTLSCSPISGHRSVSWYQQTPGQGLQFLFEYFSETQRNKGNFPGRFSGRQFSNSRSEMNVSTLELGDSALYLCASSLIGGVTDTQYFGPGTRLTVL.

V is TRBV9 and J is TRBJ2-1, with 9 bases fitting TRBD2. This CDR3 is built from 15 residues. Germline V gene sequence: CDR1 SGDLS, CDR2 YYNGEE. V dropped 1 base and J dropped 7; count of bases not matched to a gene: 6. CDR3 nucleotides: TGTGCCAGCAGCGTATTGGCGGGGGGGCGGAATGAGCAGTTCTTC. Translating it yields CASSVLAGGRNEQFF.

This clonotype has a handful of counts. The rearrangement uses TRBV5-1 and TRBJ2-5; the match to TRBD1 covers 9 bases. The length of the CDR3 is 15 residues. Looked up from germline, CDR1 is SGHRS and CDR2 is YFSETQ. With V trimmed by 7 bases and J by 4 bases, 11 bases remained unmatched. CDR3 sequence (DNA): TGCGCCAGCTGGTCCGCGACAGGGGGTATAGAGACCCAGTACTTC. Translation gives CASWSATGGIETQYF.